These 23 T cell receptor beta chains were sequenced from one sample in a study of metastatic and nonmetastatic thyroid tumors. TCRdb reanalyzed the PCR reads via MiXCR. The sample records 20,000 to 25,000 clones, approximately 19% being singletons. Thyroid surgery was preceded by no treatment in any patient. The sequenced material came from blood. The receptors here all came from a male donor with papillary thyroid cancer or a benign thyroid nodule (not recorded which). Some clones in this sample may be carry-over from other donors' samples.

Regarding this clone: At one end the junction does not follow the germline gene, possibly because of a read error. The chain has TRBV2 and TRBJ2-2; D is possibly TRBD2 (5 bases). This CDR3 has 15 amino acids. Looked up from germline, CDR1 is SNHLY and CDR2 is FYNNEI. CDR3 loop: CVSSEQTIATGELFF. The CDR3 coding sequence is TGTGTCAGCAGTGAACAGACTATTGCCACCGGGGAGCTGTTTTTT. The full variable domain, completed using reference TRBV2 and TRBJ2-2, is EPEVTQTPSHQVTQMGQEVILRCVPISNHLYFYWYRQILGQKVEFLVSFYNNEISEKSEIFDDQFSVERPDGSNFTLKIRSTKLEDSAMYFCVSSEQTIATGELFFGEGSRLTVL.

This clone has more than one count but fewer than ten. The rearrangement links TRBV12-3 or TRBV12-4 to TRBJ2-2, with TRBD2 matching over 10 bases. The CDR3 sequence is 15 residues long. J lost 4 bases, V lost 3 bases, and 2 bases had no gene match. The CDR3 region is CASSFSSGGTGELFF. Here the CDR3 DNA reads TGTGCCAGCAGTTTTTCTAGCGGGGGCACCGGGGAGCTGTTTTTT.

This clone was found many times. The chain has TRBV6-1 and TRBJ2-5, with 13 bases aligning to TRBD2. The CDR3 totals 16 residues. Per germline, CDR1 MNHNS and CDR2 SASEGT. J lost 3 bases, V lost 1 base, and 2 bases had no gene match. CDR3 in DNA: TGTGCCAGCAGTGAAGTCACTAGCGGGAGGGAAGAGACCCAGTACTTC. Encoded protein: CASSEVTSGREETQYF.

Ten or more counts support this clone. This rearrangement joins TRBV27 to TRBJ1-5; D is uncertain. Germline CDR1 is MNHEY and CDR2 is SMNVEV (reference sequence). Trimming took 0 bases from V and 7 from J, leaving 7 bases between them. This CDR3 comprises 13 residues. CDR3 sequence (DNA): TGTGCCAGCAGTTTATCCGGGATCCAGCCCCAGCATTTT. It is translated as CASSLSGIQPQHF.

This clone came up many times. This rearrangement joins TRBV5-1 to TRBJ1-3, with D uncertain. The CDR3 has 16 amino acids. Germline V gene data show CDR1 as SGHRS and CDR2 as YFSETQ. Between the trimmed V and J ends, which lost 3 bases and 0 bases, there was a span of 13 bases. This CDR3 reads CASSWAGAHSGNTIYF. As DNA, the CDR3 is TGCGCCAGCAGCTGGGCGGGCGCTCACTCTGGAAACACCATATATTTT.

This clone has more than one count but fewer than ten. CDR3 residues: CASRVAMHVYEQYF. For the CDR3, the DNA is TGTGCCAGCAGGGTTGCAATGCACGTCTACGAGCAGTACTTC. This chain connects TRBV27 to TRBJ2-7; no firm D call. Germline CDR1 and CDR2: MNHEY and SMNVEV (reference sequence). Trimming removed 6 bases from V and 3 bases from J, with 15 bases in between. This CDR3 has 14 residues.

In this sample, this clone turned up a few times. V is TRBV27 and J is TRBJ2-2; a possible D gene is TRBD1 (6 bases). V was pared by 3 bases and J by 5 bases, with 7 bases between. In germline, CDR1 is MNHEY, CDR2 SMNVEV (reference sequence). The CDR3 covers 13 residues. CDR3 protein: CASSFTGTGELFF. In DNA, the CDR3 is TGTGCCAGCAGTTTTACAGGGACCGGGGAGCTGTTTTTT.

This clone was recorded only once. Relative to the germline gene, one junction end is altered; a read error may explain this. The CDR3 bases are TGCAGTACCCAGTGTAGCGAGAACTACAATGGGCAGTTCTTC. Protein sequence: CSTQCSENYNGQFF. J is TRBJ2-1 and V is TRBV20-1, with D perhaps TRBD2 (5 bases). The CDR3 is 14 amino acids. Germline V lookup: CDR1 DFQATT, CDR2 SNEGSKA (reference sequence).

This clone has a handful of counts. The CDR3 DNA is TGTGCCAGCAAACCCCAGCGCCTCCAAGAGACCCAGTACTTC. It specifies CASKPQRLQETQYF. The chain employs TRBV2 and TRBJ2-5; D uncertain. V lost 7 bases to trimming and J lost 1 base, with 13 bases between them. The CDR3 loop spans 14 amino acids. The germline gives CDR1 SNHLY, CDR2 FYNNEI.

V usage is TRBV20-1 and J usage is TRBJ1-1; no definite D call. Germline-derived CDR1 and CDR2 are DFQATT and SNEGSKA (reference sequence). This CDR3 spans 13 amino acids. V dropped 1 base and J dropped 4 bases, with 10 bases sitting between them. In DNA, the CDR3 is TGCAGTGCTAGAGCCGCGACACGCACTGAAGCTTTCTTT. Residues: CSARAATRTEAFF.

This clone was detected many times. The V and J genes are TRBV24-1 and TRBJ2-2; D may correspond to TRBD1 or TRBD2 (6 bases each). The CDR3 runs to 18 residues. The V gene's germline CDR1 is KGHDR and CDR2 SFDVKD. Trimming pared 4 bases from V and 0 bases from J, leaving 17 bases between. The CDR3 spells CATSDLRGDHPNTGELFF. The CDR3 DNA sequence: TGTGCCACCAGTGACCTGAGGGGGGACCACCCGAACACCGGGGAGCTGTTTTTT.

Worth noting for this clone: Other DNA sequences in this sample translate to the same CDR3. V is TRBV5-4 and J is TRBJ1-2, with D maybe TRBD1 (5 bases). The CDR3 totals 17 residues. Germline V CDR1 and CDR2: SGHNT, YYREEE (reference sequence). The ends were cut back, 1 base at V and 5 bases at J, with 21 bases in the middle. CDR3 coding DNA: TGTGCCAGCAGCTTGCGCCTTGGTGGCAGGGAAATATATGGCTACACCTTC. It encodes CASSLRLGGREIYGYTF. The complete variable domain, with remaining parts taken from reference TRBV5-4 and TRBJ1-2, reads ETGVTQSPTHLIKTRGQQVTLRCSSQSGHNTVSWYQQALGQGPQFIFQYYREEENGRGNFPPRFSGLQFPNYSSELNVNALELDDSALYLCASSLRLGGREIYGYTFGSGTRLTVV.

The chain recombines TRBV3-1 with TRBJ2-5, with TRBD2 as a possible D gene (5 bases). Trimming cost V 5 bases and J 5 bases, with 12 bases left between them. The V gene's germline CDR1 is LGHDT and CDR2 YNNKEL (reference sequence). CDR3 length equals 13 residues. The CDR3 loop reads CASSSLGEETQYF. The CDR3, as DNA: TGTGCCAGCAGCTCACTAGGCGAGGAGACCCAGTACTTC.

This clone was seen many times. The V gene is TRBV28, the J gene TRBJ2-5; TRBD2 matches at 10 bases. Germline lookup yields CDR1 MDHEN and CDR2 SYDVKM. Germline trimming cut 6 bases from V and 5 bases from J; bases unmatched to any gene: 6. The CDR3 runs 14 residues. CDR3 residues: CASRASGGWETQYF. In DNA form, the CDR3 reads TGTGCCAGCAGGGCTAGCGGGGGTTGGGAGACCCAGTACTTC.

This clone was seen repeatedly, ten times or more. The rearrangement joins TRBV7-6 to TRBJ2-2, with 9 nucleotides matching TRBD2. Looked up from germline, CDR1 is SGHVS and CDR2 is FNYEAQ. The junction had 5 bases not matched to a gene; V was cut back by 5 bases and J by 4 bases. The CDR3 extends over 15 amino acids. The CDR3 DNA is TGTGCCAGCAGCCCCGGGACTAGCCTCACCGGGGAGCTGTTTTTT. It translates to CASSPGTSLTGELFF.

This clone came up many times. The J gene is TRBJ1-1, the V gene TRBV19; 7 bases match TRBD1. The CDR3 length is 15 residues. CDR1 is LNHDA, CDR2 SQIVND, per germline (reference sequence). V lost 4 bases and J lost 1; bases outside the gene matches: 6. In nucleotides, the CDR3 is TGTGCCAGTAGTACCTCAGACAGGGCGAACACTGAAGCTTTCTTT. Protein product: CASSTSDRANTEAFF.

As for this clone: The conserved final phenylalanine or tryptophan is absent from the CDR3, which likely points to a read error. This chain connects TRBV28 to TRBJ2-1; D is perhaps TRBD1 or TRBD2 (5 bases each). Looked up from germline, CDR1 is MDHEN and CDR2 is SYDVKM. The length of the CDR3 is 12 residues. CDR3 nucleotide sequence: TGTGCCAGCCGGGGCGCCTACAATGAACAGTTCTTA. This translates into CASRGAYNEQFL.

This clone has more than one count but fewer than ten. The chain joins TRBV6-1 to TRBJ2-5, with TRBD2 matching 10 bases. This CDR3 spans 15 amino acids. Trimming at V came to 4 bases and at J to 3 bases, leaving 5 bases not matched to a gene. CDR1 MNHNS and CDR2 SASEGT come from the germline V gene. CDR3 DNA: TGTGCCAGCAGTGCGACTAGCGGGCCCAAAGAGACCCAGTACTTC. Translating it yields CASSATSGPKETQYF.

Many counts were recorded for this clone. The chain employs TRBV5-4 and TRBJ2-2, with TRBD2 matching over 12 bases. The germline gives CDR1 SGHNT, CDR2 YYREEE (reference sequence). J gave up 4 bases and V 2 bases, and 3 bases lay outside the gene matches. The CDR3 covers 16 residues. CDR3 in amino acids: CASSLGLAGFTGELFF. The DNA of the CDR3 is TGTGCCAGCAGCTTAGGACTAGCGGGATTCACCGGGGAGCTGTTTTTT. Looking up the rest from reference TRBV5-4 and TRBJ2-2 gives the full variable domain: ETGVTQSPTHLIKTRGQQVTLRCSSQSGHNTVSWYQQALGQGPQFIFQYYREEENGRGNFPPRFSGLQFPNYSSELNVNALELDDSALYLCASSLGLAGFTGELFFGEGSRLTVL.

The gene calls are TRBV11-1 and TRBJ2-2; a weak D match, TRBD2 (7 bases). The germline V and J ends were trimmed by 5 bases and 2 bases, with 15 bases remaining between them. Germline lookup yields CDR1 SGHAT and CDR2 FQDESV (reference sequence). The CDR3 contains 16 residues. CDR3 amino acids: CASSPRGPTNTGELFF. The CDR3 DNA is TGTGCCAGCAGCCCGCGGGGGCCGACAAACACCGGGGAGCTGTTTTTT. The full variable domain, its missing parts supplied by reference TRBV11-1 and TRBJ2-2, is EAEVAQSPRYKITEKSQAVAFWCDPISGHATLYWYRQILGQGPELLVQFQDESVVDDSQLPKDRFSAERLKGVDSTLKIQPAELGDSAMYLCASSPRGPTNTGELFFGEGSRLTVL.

This chain links TRBV20-1 with TRBJ2-7; TRBD1 aligns across 7 bases. Germline V lookup: CDR1 DFQATT, CDR2 SNEGSKA (reference sequence). Unmatched junction bases numbered 10, after V lost 2 bases and J lost 3 bases. CDR3 length: 15 amino acids. The CDR3 loop reads CSARPPTGWDYEQYF. CDR3 DNA: TGCAGTGCTAGACCACCGACAGGGTGGGACTACGAGCAGTACTTC.

This clone came up many times. Mismatch with germline at one junction end may stem from a read error. The chain joins TRBV18 to TRBJ2-1; no definite D call. CDR3 length equals 13 residues. Germline lookup yields CDR1 KGHSH and CDR2 LQKENI. CDR3 sequence reads: CASSPIGINERFF. CDR3 coding DNA: TGTGCCAGCTCACCAATAGGTATCAATGAGCGGTTCTTC.

The V gene is TRBV28, the J gene TRBJ1-5; D remains unclear. There are 15 residues in the CDR3. Germline CDR1 is MDHEN and CDR2 is SYDVKM. V lost 3 bases to trimming and J lost 6 bases, with 15 bases between them. As DNA, the CDR3 is TGTGCCAGCAGTTTGAGAAATAGGGCGGGTCAGCCCCAGCATTTT. Its protein product is CASSLRNRAGQPQHF.